These 12 T cell receptor beta chains were sequenced from one sample in a study of blood T cell repertoires in COVID-19. The table came from immunoSEQ multiplex PCR; TCRdb's copy has only in-frame clones and leaves some out. The repertoire holds around 200,000 clones, with 70% to 90% as singletons. The source material was peripheral blood. The receptors stem from a woman between 45 and 65 years old with acute or convalescent COVID-19.

This chain joins TRBV5-4 and TRBJ2-2, with D tentatively TRBD1 (5 bases). Germline CDR1 reads SGHNT; CDR2 reads YYREEE (reference sequence). This CDR3 comprises 13 residues. The V and J ends lost 2 bases and 9 bases respectively, with 11 bases between them. CDR3 bases: TGTGCCAGCAGCTTTAAAGGGGCCAGGGAGCTGTTTTTT. This encodes CASSFKGARELFF.

V usage is TRBV2 and J usage is TRBJ1-6; maybe TRBD1 (5 bases). There are 13 residues in the CDR3. V lost 4 bases and J lost 10, with 11 bases in between. Germline V gives CDR1 SNHLY, CDR2 FYNNEI. CDR3 nucleotide sequence: TGTGCCAGCAGTGCCCAGGGTTACTCACCCCTCCACTTT. It specifies CASSAQGYSPLHF.

The CDR3 protein is CASSLGPGLTGETQYF. CDR3 in DNA: TGTGCCAGCAGCTTAGGGCCAGGGCTAACAGGAGAGACCCAGTACTTC. The chain recombines TRBV11-2 with TRBJ2-5; the D gene is possibly TRBD1 (5 bases). In germline, CDR1 is SGHAT, CDR2 FQNNGV. Trimming pared 1 base from V and 4 bases from J, leaving 16 bases between. This CDR3 is 16 amino acids long.

The CDR3, as DNA: TGTGCCAGCAGCGTAGAGGCGGGGGCCCTCCAAGAGACCCAGTACTTC. Its protein is CASSVEAGALQETQYF. The V and J genes are TRBV9 and TRBJ2-5; D is possibly TRBD2 (7 bases). V lost 0 bases and J lost 1, with 13 bases in between. In germline, CDR1 is SGDLS, CDR2 YYNGEE. This CDR3 region has 16 residues.

The V call is TRBV27, the J call TRBJ1-2; D is perhaps TRBD1 (6 bases). Germline values: CDR1 MNHEY, CDR2 SMNVEV (reference sequence). The V end lost 6 bases, the J end lost 3 bases, and 14 bases lay between the germline ends. The CDR3 consists of 14 residues. CDR3 bases: TGTGCCAGCAGATCGGACAGAGTTGACTATGGCTACACCTTC. Residues: CASRSDRVDYGYTF.

The CDR3 sequence: CAIRETTKETQYF. DNA of the CDR3: TGTGCCATCAGGGAGACTACTAAAGAGACCCAGTACTTC. The chain combines TRBV10-3 with TRBJ2-5; maybe TRBD2 (5 bases). The CDR3 contains 13 residues. The V end lost 6 bases, the J end lost 3 bases, and 11 bases lay between the germline ends. Germline loops: CDR1 ENHRY, CDR2 SYGVKD.

The V and J genes are TRBV6-1 and TRBJ2-4, with D possibly being TRBD1 (6 bases). V dropped 3 bases and J dropped 0 bases, with 12 bases sitting between them. Germline values: CDR1 MNHNS, CDR2 SASEGT. This CDR3 comprises 16 residues. The CDR3, as DNA: TGTGCCAGCAGTGAGACAGGTCCTCTAGCCAAAAACATTCAGTACTTC. It translates to CASSETGPLAKNIQYF.

The chain employs TRBV4-2 and TRBJ2-7; 8 bases align to TRBD1. V shed 3 bases and J 6 bases; nucleotides not matched to a gene: 13. CDR3 length: 16 amino acids. Germline lookup yields CDR1 LGHNA and CDR2 YNFKEQ. In nucleotides, the CDR3 is TGTGCCAGCAGCCAGGGTCAGGGGGCGGGGTCGGGCGAGCAGTACTTC. It yields the protein CASSQGQGAGSGEQYF.

The chain uses TRBV10-1 and TRBJ1-3; no reliable D call. The germline V gene has CDR1 WNHNN and CDR2 SYGVQD (reference sequence). The CDR3 loop spans 13 amino acids. V dropped 6 bases and J dropped 0 bases, with 6 bases sitting between them. Here the CDR3 DNA reads TGCGCCAGCAGCCAGGACTCTGGAAACACCATATATTTT. This encodes CASSQDSGNTIYF.

This clone was detected only a few times. This chain links TRBV7-2 with TRBJ2-7; a possible D gene is TRBD2 (5 bases). The V gene lost 5 bases and the J gene lost 3 bases, with 11 bases spanning the gap. CDR3 length equals 13 residues. The germline gives CDR1 SGHTA, CDR2 FQGNSA. In DNA form, the CDR3 reads TGTGCCAGCAGCGACCTTGCGGGCTACGAGCAGTACTTC. Translated, it gives CASSDLAGYEQYF.

The chain has TRBV10-3 and TRBJ2-1, with 11 positions matching TRBD2. The V and J ends lost 5 bases and 7 bases, in that order; junction bases with no gene match: 4. The CDR3 extends over 14 amino acids. From germline, CDR1 is ENHRY and CDR2 SYGVKD. Here the CDR3 DNA reads TGTGCCATCAGTTCTAGCGGGGGGATTAATGAGCAGTTCTTC. Protein product: CAISSSGGINEQFF.

V is TRBV3-1 (or the pseudogene TRBV3-2) and J is TRBJ2-7; D is perhaps TRBD1 (6 bases). The germline V and J ends were trimmed by 0 bases and 4 bases, with 10 bases remaining between them. The CDR3 covers 14 residues. Germline CDR1 reads LGHDT; CDR2 reads YNNKEL (reference sequence). The CDR3 DNA follows: TGTGCCAGCAGCCAAGAAGGGGGTTCGTACGAGCAGTACTTC. Translated: CASSQEGGSYEQYF.